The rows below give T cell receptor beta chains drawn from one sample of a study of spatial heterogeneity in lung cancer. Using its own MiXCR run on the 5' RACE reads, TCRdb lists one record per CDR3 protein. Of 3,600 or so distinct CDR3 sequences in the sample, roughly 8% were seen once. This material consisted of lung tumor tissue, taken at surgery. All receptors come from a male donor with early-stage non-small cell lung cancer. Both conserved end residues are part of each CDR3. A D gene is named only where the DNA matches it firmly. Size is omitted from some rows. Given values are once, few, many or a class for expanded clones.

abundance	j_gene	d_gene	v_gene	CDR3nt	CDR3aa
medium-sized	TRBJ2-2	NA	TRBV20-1	TGCAGTGCTAGTCATGGACAACGGAACACCGGGGAGCTGTTTTTT	CSASHGQRNTGELFF
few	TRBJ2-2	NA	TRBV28	TGTGCCAGCAGTGTACTCCCTTTGATCACCGGGGAGCTGTTTTTT	CASSVLPLITGELFF
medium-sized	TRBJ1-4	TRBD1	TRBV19	TGTGCCAGTAGTCCTGGGACAGCTACTAATGAAAAACTGTTTTTT	CASSPGTATNEKLFF
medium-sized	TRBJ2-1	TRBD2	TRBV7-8	TGTGCCAGCGGACTAGCGGGAGTTGGGAGTGAGCAGTTCTTC	CASGLAGVGSEQFF
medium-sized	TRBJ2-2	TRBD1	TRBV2	TGTGCCACCCAGGGGGCCGGGGAGCTGTTTTTT	CATQGAGELFF
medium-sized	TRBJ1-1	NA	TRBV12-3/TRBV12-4	TGTGCCAGCATCCCGGGACCGATGAACACTGAAGCTTTCTTT	CASIPGPMNTEAFF
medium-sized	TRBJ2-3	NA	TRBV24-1	TGTGCCACCAGTGATACTTCAGATACGCAGTATTTT	CATSDTSDTQYF
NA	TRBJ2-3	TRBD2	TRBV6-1	TGTGCCAGCAGCCGGGGGGGAAGAGATACGCAGTATTTT	CASSRGGRDTQYF
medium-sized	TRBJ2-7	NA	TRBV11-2	TGTGCCAGCAGCTCCCAGGACCTGTTCGAGCAGTACTTC	CASSSQDLFEQYF
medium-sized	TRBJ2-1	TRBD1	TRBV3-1	TGTGCCAGCAGCTTCCAGGGGGCTAGGGAGCAGTTCTTC	CASSFQGAREQFF
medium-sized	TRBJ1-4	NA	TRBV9	TGTGCCAGCAGCGTAGGGGGCAGATTTGCAACTAATGAAAAACTGTTTTTT	CASSVGGRFATNEKLFF
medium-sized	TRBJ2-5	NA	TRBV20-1	TGCAGTGCTATGGCTAGACAAGAGACCCAGTACTTC	CSAMARQETQYF
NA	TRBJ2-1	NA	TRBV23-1	TGCGCCAGCAGTCAATTCCGCGGGTCGAATGAGCAGTTCTTC	CASSQFRGSNEQFF
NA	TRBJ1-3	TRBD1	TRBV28	TGTGCCAGTTTTGGGGGGACAGGGAGGATCAACACCATATATTTT	CASFGGTGRINTIYF
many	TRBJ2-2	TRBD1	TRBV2	TGTGCCAGCAGATCACAGGGGGCGAGAACCGGGGAGCTGTTTTTT	CASRSQGARTGELFF
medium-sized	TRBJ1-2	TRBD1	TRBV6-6	TGTGCCAGCAGACAACCGGGACAGGGGAATGGCTACACCTTC	CASRQPGQGNGYTF
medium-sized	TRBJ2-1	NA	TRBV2	TGTGCCAGCAGTGGATCTTGGGGGGTTAATGAGCAGTTCTTC	CASSGSWGVNEQFF
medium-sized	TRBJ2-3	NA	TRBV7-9	TGTGCCAGCAGCTTAGCAGGGGGCACAGATACGCAGTATTTT	CASSLAGGTDTQYF
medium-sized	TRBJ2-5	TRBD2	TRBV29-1	TGCAGCGTTGAAGATGGGACTAGCGGGGGCGGGACCCAGTACTTC	CSVEDGTSGGGTQYF
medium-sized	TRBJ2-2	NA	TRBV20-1	TGCAGTGCTAGATCCCTGGGGACTTCGAACACCGGGGAGCTGTTTTTT	CSARSLGTSNTGELFF
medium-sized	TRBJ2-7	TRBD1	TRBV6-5	TGTGCCAGCAGTTTCGATGACAGGGTGAACGAGCAGTACTTC	CASSFDDRVNEQYF
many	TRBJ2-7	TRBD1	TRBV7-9	TGTGCCAGCAGCCCCCTGGGACAGGGGGCGATGAGGAGTTACGAGCAGTACTTC	CASSPLGQGAMRSYEQYF
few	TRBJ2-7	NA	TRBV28	TGTGCCAGCAGTTTGGGGCAGGGAACCTACGAGCAGTACTTC	CASSLGQGTYEQYF
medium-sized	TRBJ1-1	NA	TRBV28	TGTGCCAGCAGTTTCCGGCTCGGCGCTTTCTTT	CASSFRLGAFF
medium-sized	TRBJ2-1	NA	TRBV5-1	TGCGCCAGCAGCTTGGCTGGGGATGGGTACAATGAGCAGTTCTTC	CASSLAGDGYNEQFF
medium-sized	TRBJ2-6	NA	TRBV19	TGTGCCAGCGGACAGAGGAAGTCTGGGGCCAACGTCCTGACTTTC	CASGQRKSGANVLTF
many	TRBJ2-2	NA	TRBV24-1	TGTGCCACCAGCGACCTACAGTTCACCGGGGAGCTGTTTTTT	CATSDLQFTGELFF
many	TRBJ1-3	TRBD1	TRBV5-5	TGTGCCAGCAGCCCAGGGGCGACAGGGTCCCAACATTCCTCTGGAAACACCATATATTTT	CASSPGATGSQHSSGNTIYF
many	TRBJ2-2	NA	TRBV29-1	TGCAGCGTTGGATCACCCGGGGAGCTGTTTTTT	CSVGSPGELFF
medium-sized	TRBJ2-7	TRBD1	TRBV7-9	TGTGCCAGCAGCTTAGCTCCATTGGACAGGGTGAACGAGCAGTACTTC	CASSLAPLDRVNEQYF
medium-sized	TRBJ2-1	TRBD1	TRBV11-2	TGTGCCAGCAGCTTAAGTCTTTGGGACAGCTCCTACAATGAGCAGTTCTTC	CASSLSLWDSSYNEQFF
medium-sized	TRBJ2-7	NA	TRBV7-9	TGTGCCAGCAGCTCCGACAGGTTGAAGGCCTACGAGCAGTACTTC	CASSSDRLKAYEQYF
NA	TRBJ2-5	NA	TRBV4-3	TGCGCCAGCAGCCAAGAGTGGATAGGCGGCTCCCAAGAGACCCAGTACTTC	CASSQEWIGGSQETQYF
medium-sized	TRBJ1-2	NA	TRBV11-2	TGTGCCAGCAGCTTTGTGTCGGATGGTCGCTACACCTTC	CASSFVSDGRYTF
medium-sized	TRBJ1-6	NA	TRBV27	TGTGCCAGCAGTCCGGACAGCTATAATTCACCCCTCCACTTT	CASSPDSYNSPLHF
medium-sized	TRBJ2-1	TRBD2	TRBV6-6	TGTGCCAGCAGTTGGCCGGGGGAGGGGAATGAGCAGTTCTTC	CASSWPGEGNEQFF
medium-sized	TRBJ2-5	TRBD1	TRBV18	TGTGCCAGCTCACCAAATCGGCAGGGGGCCTATACACAAGAGACCCAGTACTTC	CASSPNRQGAYTQETQYF
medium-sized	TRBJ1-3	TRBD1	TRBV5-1	TGCGCCAGCAGCCCATCCGGGACAGCCTCTGGAAACACCATATATTTT	CASSPSGTASGNTIYF
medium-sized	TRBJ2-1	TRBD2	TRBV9	TGTGCCAGCAGCAAACTAGCGGGGCCAACAGGTGAGCAGTTCTTC	CASSKLAGPTGEQFF
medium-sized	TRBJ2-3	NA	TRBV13	TGTGCCAGCAGCCTAAGGGGGTCAAGCACAGATACGCAGTATTTT	CASSLRGSSTDTQYF
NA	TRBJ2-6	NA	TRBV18	TGTGCCAGCTCACCACCGGGGGTCTCTGGGGCCAACGTCCTGACTTTC	CASSPPGVSGANVLTF
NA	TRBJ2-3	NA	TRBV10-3	TGTGCCATCAGTGAGTCCGGGGGCGGGACCACAGATACGCAGTATTTT	CAISESGGGTTDTQYF
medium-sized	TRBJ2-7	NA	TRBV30	TGTGCCTGGAGTATGGGCCAGGGCGGGGAGTACTTC	CAWSMGQGGEYF
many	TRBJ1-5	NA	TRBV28	TGTGCCAGCAGTCCCCTGCAGTTAATAAATCAGCCCCAGCATTTT	CASSPLQLINQPQHF
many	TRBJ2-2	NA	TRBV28	TGTGCCAGCAGTCCACAGGGATTCACCGGGGAGCTGTTTTTT	CASSPQGFTGELFF
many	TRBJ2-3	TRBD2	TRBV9	TGTGCCAGCAACCAAGCGGGGGGGAGAACAGATACGCAGTATTTT	CASNQAGGRTDTQYF
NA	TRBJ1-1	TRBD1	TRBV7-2	TGTGCCAGCAGCTTATTCGGGGGGGACAGAGAAGCTTTCTTT	CASSLFGGDREAFF